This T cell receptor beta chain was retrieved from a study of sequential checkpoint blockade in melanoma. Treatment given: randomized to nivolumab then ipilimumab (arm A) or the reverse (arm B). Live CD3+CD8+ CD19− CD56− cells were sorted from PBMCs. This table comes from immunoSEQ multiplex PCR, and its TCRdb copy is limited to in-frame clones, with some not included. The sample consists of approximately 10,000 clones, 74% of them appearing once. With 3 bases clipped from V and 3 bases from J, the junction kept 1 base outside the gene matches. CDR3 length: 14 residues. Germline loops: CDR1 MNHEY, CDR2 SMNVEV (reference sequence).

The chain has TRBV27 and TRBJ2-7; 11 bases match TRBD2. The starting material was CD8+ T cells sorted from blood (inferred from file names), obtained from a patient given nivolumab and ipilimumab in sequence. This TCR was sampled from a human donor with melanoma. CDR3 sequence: CASSFGLAGYEQYF. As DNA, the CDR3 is TGTGCCAGCAGTTTTGGACTAGCGGGCTACGAGCAGTACTTC.